This TCR beta chain was identified during a study of cytomegalovirus exposure and HLA in healthy donors (dated by TCRdb to about 2017). Describing the broader study: An earlier analysis of roughly 610 of the donors reported roughly 300 Gb of sequence data and roughly 120 million unique TCR beta sequences obtained from roughly 180 million T cells. An early release that covered several hundred HLA-typed donors contained around 300 gigabases of sequencing data and approximately 85 million unique TCR sequences. The genetic ancestry cluster associated with self-reported Caucasian donors included approximately 85% of the roughly 400 genotyped donors. The aim of the study was to test whether cataloging public T cell receptors could identify signatures of past pathogen exposure. The study used immunosequencing to profile the T cell repertoires of approximately 640 subjects and linked those repertoires to cytomegalovirus serostatus. Besides the first cohort of around 700 subjects, a separate validation cohort made up of over 100 different subjects was used. High-throughput TCR immunosequencing, statistical association of individual TCRs with disease status, and machine learning were combined to predict cytomegalovirus infection status. To study patterns of TCR occurrence, a later analysis re-analyzed previously published TCR beta repertoires from around 660 donors and added high-resolution HLA genotyping. Rather than using new phenotypic data, the later analysis identified candidate immune exposures from TCR beta sequences and from how often those sequences occurred across donors. To decide whether each TCR beta V gene segment behaved as functional or pseudogenic, an earlier analysis of some 570 of the donors relied on high-throughput TCR beta sequencing. Donor age, sex, ethnicity and CMV serostatus were compiled together with the repertoire data. A later genetic analysis took genome-wide SNP genotypes for about three fifths of the roughly 670 donors and used that subset as a discovery cohort. All discovery cohort repertoires had been generated using a single sequencing platform. Both class I and class II loci were covered by HLA typing, at four-digit resolution. The number of typed donors differed by locus: 629-630 for A, B, C, DRB1 and DQB1; about 520 for DQA1; some 590 for DPA1; and about 450 for DPB1. About five DR-DQ haplotypes were handled as single units for association and clustering because linkage in the cohort was strong. On average, over 200,000 unique TCR beta nucleotide sequences were sequenced per donor among a few hundred genotyped donors of the cohort, with 15% to 20% of those sequences being non-productive. Summary of the overall study and its limitations: In vitro tests confirmed that a few of the cytomegalovirus-associated TCR beta chains recognize cytomegalovirus antigens. In a later analysis, most CMV-associated TCR beta chains were found to appear HLA-restricted, with HLA associations seemingly driven largely by CMV exposure. In an earlier analysis of fewer than 750 of the donors, most TCR beta V segments were observed in productive rearrangements about 90% or about 30% of the time, broadly matching IMGT annotations. Correlated functional status among segregating V segments might reflect linkage disequilibrium, but an unknown experimental factor could not be ruled out. Immune exposure information for the cohort was limited to CMV serostatus. In a later analysis, the rate of TCR association differed among HLA loci, with DRB1 alleles having the most associated TCRs and HLA-C alleles having the fewest. An association between a missense DCLRE1C variant and V-gene and J-gene trimming of TCR beta chains was found in a later genetic analysis and replicated in an independent cohort. In a later analysis, HLA-associated TCR beta chains were found to be more clonally expanded and to have lower generation probabilities than equally common non-associated chains. According to a later genetic analysis, donors in an Asian-associated ancestry cluster had fewer N-insertions in productive TCRs than the approximately 710-donor mean. Because HLA typing was missing for some donors at each locus, association tests included only the typed subset. When HLA alleles, especially DR and DQ, strongly co-occurred, attributing TCR associations to individual alleles was difficult. It was suggested by the authors that the approach could potentially be generalized to other disease states and immunological phenotypes. Because the 87-base-pair reads could not distinguish some IMGT-functional V segments, including TRBV6-2 and TRBV6-3, those segments were excluded. This cohort had only TCR beta chains sequenced, and the lack of alpha or paired-chain data limited which features could be detected. A further reported finding was that TCR beta sequences accurately predicted the HLA-A and HLA-B alleles for most subjects in the first cohort. While some public TCRs were present in many individuals, most TCR sequences turned up only very rarely across donors. Presence/absence analyses assumed roughly uniform sequencing depth across donors, an assumption that may not hold. A later analysis reported that several top co-occurrence clusters appeared linked to parvovirus B19, influenza, CMV and Epstein-Barr virus. A later analysis associated around 16,000 TCR beta sequences with specific HLA alleles at a false discovery rate of 0.05. Approximately 16 rarely observed V segments, including chromosome 9 orphons, were excluded from the earlier analysis of approximately 500 of the donors because counts were too low. In both the original and validation cohorts, the classifier was reported to diagnose cytomegalovirus status with high specificity and sensitivity. In the study, 150 to 200 TCR beta chains were listed as associated with cytomegalovirus. The sequencing pipeline was judged likely to have produced a cluster of highly shared sequence variants as a technical artifact.

Here V drops 8 bases and J drops 6 bases, and the junction holds 10 bases not matched to any gene. The CDR3 numbers 15 residues from cysteine through phenylalanine. Of the read, only the CDR3 DNA is kept; its 45 bases are in frame from base 1. CDR1 and CDR2 are read off the germline V gene as MNHEY and SVGAGI. The cohort comprised several hundred healthy bone marrow donors. At the time of sampling, every cohort member was nominally healthy, though immune exposures that went unrecorded were likely present. The donor tested CMV seropositive and was one of the 289 seropositive cohort members. A peripheral blood sample was collected from each donor, and TCR beta sequencing was performed on peripheral blood mononuclear cells. Genomic DNA was extracted from the blood cell samples with the Qiagen DNeasy Blood Extraction Kit. Library preparation used the immunoSEQ multiplex PCR assay. For the multiplex PCR, a mixture combining 60 forward primers for TCR Vbeta segments and 13 reverse primers for TCR Jbeta segments was used. Amplification of the CDR3 region of rearranged TCR beta genes was performed with a multiplex PCR assay on genomic DNA. The amplified TCR beta libraries were sequenced on the Illumina HiSeq System as 87-base-pair reads. The paper's processing steps were these. A later analysis tallied roughly 80 million unique TCR beta chains across the 666 repertoires, and approximately 11 million of those chains were shared by two or more donors. Raw reads were error-corrected and collapsed into unique sequences by a nearest-neighbor algorithm in which closely related sequences were merged to remove PCR and sequencing errors. To assign V, D and J gene segments, CDR3 sequences were aligned to IMGT reference sequences. Each retained sequence needed at least a six-nucleotide match to both a V gene segment and a J gene segment. A rearrangement counted as productive if the CDR3 had no stop codons and remained in frame with V and J, and every other rearrangement counted as non-productive. CDR3 was defined by IMGT convention, running from the second conserved V-encoded cysteine to the conserved J-encoded phenylalanine. In an earlier analysis of approximately 590 of the donors, sequences lacking an unambiguous match to a single V gene segment were excluded. In an earlier analysis of several hundred of the donors, a V segment was called functional when productive rearrangements were above 56.7%, and segregating when the standard deviation between donors exceeded 5%. A statistical classification framework was built to diagnose cytomegalovirus status from the catalog of TCR beta chain sequences. In a later analysis, V and J genes were assigned by comparing TCR nucleotide sequences against IMGT/GENE-DB human TR gene sequences. The TCRdist pipeline was used in a later analysis to assign CDR3 sequences and most-parsimonious VDJ recombination scenarios. In a later analysis, each TCR beta chain was defined by its CDR3 amino acid sequence together with its V-gene family, and reads without a unique V-gene family were excluded. In a later analysis, approximately 590 highly shared, low-generation-probability nucleotide sequences were removed to address suspected cross-contamination and a sequencing artifact. In a later analysis, a clonal expansion index was calculated for each public chain from normalized within-repertoire ranks of inferred template counts. In a later analysis, generation probabilities were computed with a VDJ recombination model fitted to out-of-frame rearrangements, and the resulting probabilities were checked against IGoR. In a later analysis, TCR-TCR, TCR-HLA and TCR-CMV co-occurrence was scored with hypergeometric tests, and a repertoire-size bias correction was applied to TCR pairs. To estimate false discovery rates, a later analysis permuted the HLA or CMV assignments 20 times. A later analysis grouped co-occurring TCRs with DBSCAN, adding TCRdist sequence similarity when clustering within HLA-allele-positive subsets. Repertoires with fewer than 30,000 or more than 120,000 public chains were left out of co-occurrence clustering, as were four to six repertoires with anomalous nucleotide sharing. In TCRdb, the immuneACCESS table is reduced to in-frame sequences with V and J assigned. These tables do not hold every clone; where another copy was compared, an unresolved V gene accounts for under half, and the others remain unexplained. That table gives V, J and clone size, and the DNA gave D and trimming. For this sample, the table gives around 35,000 clones. Together, the top ten hold about 2.1% of the sample.

As to this clone: Its antigen specificity is not known.

The receptor comes from a woman between 40 and 50 years old in good health and CMV-seropositive. The sequenced material came from PBMCs. The chain links TRBV6-5 with TRBJ2-2, with 9 central nucleotides matching TRBD1. The nucleotide sequence is TGTGCCAGCGGGATTCCGGGACAGGGATCCGGGGAGCTGTTTTTT. This yields the protein CASGIPGQGSGELFF.